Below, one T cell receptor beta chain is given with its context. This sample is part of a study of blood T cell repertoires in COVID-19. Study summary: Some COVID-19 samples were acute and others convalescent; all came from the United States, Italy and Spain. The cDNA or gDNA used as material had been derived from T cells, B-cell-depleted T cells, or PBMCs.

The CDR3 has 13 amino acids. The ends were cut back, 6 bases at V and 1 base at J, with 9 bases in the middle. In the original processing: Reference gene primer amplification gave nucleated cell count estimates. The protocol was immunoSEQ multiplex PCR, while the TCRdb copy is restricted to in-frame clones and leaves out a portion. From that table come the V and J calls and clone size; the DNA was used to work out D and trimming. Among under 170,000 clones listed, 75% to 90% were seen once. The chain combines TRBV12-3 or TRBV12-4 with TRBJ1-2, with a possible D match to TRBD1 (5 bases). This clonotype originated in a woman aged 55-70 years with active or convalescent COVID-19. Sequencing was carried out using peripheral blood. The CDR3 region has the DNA TGTGCCAGCAGCGGGGGTATTAACTATGGCTACACCTTC. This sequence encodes CASSGGINYGYTF.